The 4 T cell receptor beta chains reported below all come from one sample, sequenced in a study of blood T cell repertoires in COVID-19. Libraries were prepared by immunoSEQ multiplex PCR; TCRdb keeps only in-frame clonotypes and omits some of them. The sample has 75,000 to 100,000 clones, roughly 90% seen once. Sample: peripheral blood. Receptors were obtained from a woman older than 75 with acute or convalescent COVID-19.

This clone was found a few times. The chain recombines TRBV2 with TRBJ2-7; a possible D gene is TRBD1 (6 bases). The V end lost 6 bases, the J end lost 0 bases, and 12 bases lay between the germline ends. Germline-derived CDR1 and CDR2 are SNHLY and FYNNEI. The CDR3 totals 14 residues. CDR3 loop: CASSPPGHSYEQYF. DNA for the CDR3: TGTGCCAGCAGCCCTCCGGGACACTCCTACGAGCAGTACTTC.

This clone came up once. The gene calls are TRBV3-1 (or the pseudogene TRBV3-2) and TRBJ2-1; 10 bases are a match to TRBD1. J lost 9 bases, V lost 4 bases, and 6 bases had no gene match. CDR3 length equals 14 residues. Germline loops: CDR1 LGHDT, CDR2 YNNKEL (reference sequence). The CDR3 DNA is TGTGCCAGCAGCCGACAGGGGGCGGTAGGTGAGCAGTTCTTC. Its translation: CASSRQGAVGEQFF.

In DNA form, the CDR3 reads TGCGCCAGCAGCCCACAGACAGGGGCGACTGAAGCTTTCTTT. Its protein product is CASSPQTGATEAFF. The genes are TRBV4-1 and TRBJ1-1; 8 bases fit TRBD1. V dropped 4 bases and J dropped 5; count of bases not matched to a gene: 6. From germline, CDR1 is MGHRA and CDR2 YSYEKL. The CDR3 has 14 amino acids.

This clone was seen only a few times. V and J are TRBV5-4 and TRBJ2-7; D perhaps matches TRBD1 (6 bases). The CDR3 covers 14 residues. Trimming took off 3 bases at V and 3 bases at J, with 13 bases between the two ends. Germline CDR1 is SGHNT and CDR2 is YYREEE (reference sequence). This CDR3 reads CASSSGQLGYEQYF. CDR3 sequence (DNA): TGTGCCAGCAGCTCAGGACAGTTAGGCTACGAGCAGTACTTC.